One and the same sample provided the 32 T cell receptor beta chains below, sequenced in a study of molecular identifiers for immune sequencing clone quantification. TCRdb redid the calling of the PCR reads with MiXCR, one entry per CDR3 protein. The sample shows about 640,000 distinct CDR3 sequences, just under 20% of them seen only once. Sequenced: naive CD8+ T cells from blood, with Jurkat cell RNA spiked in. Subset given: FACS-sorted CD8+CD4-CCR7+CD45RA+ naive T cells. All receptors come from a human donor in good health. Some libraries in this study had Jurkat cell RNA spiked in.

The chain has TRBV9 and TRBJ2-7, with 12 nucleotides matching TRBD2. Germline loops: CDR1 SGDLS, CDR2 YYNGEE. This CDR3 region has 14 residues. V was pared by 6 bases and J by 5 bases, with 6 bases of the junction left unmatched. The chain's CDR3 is CASTGGLAGNEQYF. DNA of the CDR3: TGTGCCAGCACCGGTGGACTAGCGGGAAACGAGCAGTACTTC.

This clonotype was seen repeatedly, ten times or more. In DNA form, the CDR3 reads TGCGCCAGCAGCCAAGATAGGGGACTAGCAGATACGCAGTATTTT. It yields the protein CASSQDRGLADTQYF. The gene calls are TRBV4-1 and TRBJ2-3, with 8 nucleotides matching TRBD2. After removal of 0 bases from V and 4 bases from J, the junction contained 3 bases not matched to a gene. Germline CDR1 and CDR2: MGHRA and YSYEKL. This CDR3 is built from 15 residues.

The CDR3 region is CASSLMGGDAFF. CDR3 coding DNA: TGTGCCAGCAGCTTGATGGGGGGCGACGCTTTCTTT. The chain carries TRBV7-2 and TRBJ1-1, with D perhaps matching TRBD1 (6 bases). Germline lookup yields CDR1 SGHTA and CDR2 FQGNSA. Trimming took off 3 bases at V and 11 bases at J, with 13 bases between the two ends. The CDR3 contains 12 residues. Combining the CDR3 with reference TRBV7-2 and TRBJ1-1 gives the whole variable domain GAGVSQSPSNKVTEKGKDVELRCDPISGHTALYWYRQSLGQGLEFLIYFQGNSAPDKSGLPSDRFSAERTGGSVSTLTIQRTQQEDSAVYLCASSLMGGDAFFGQGTRLTVV.

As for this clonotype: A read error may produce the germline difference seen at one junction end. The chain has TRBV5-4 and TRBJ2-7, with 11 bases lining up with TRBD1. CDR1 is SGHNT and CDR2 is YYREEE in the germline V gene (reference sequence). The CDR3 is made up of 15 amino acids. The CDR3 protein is CVSSFGQGASYEQYF. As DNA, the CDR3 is TGTGTCAGCAGCTTTGGACAGGGGGCTTCCTACGAGCAGTACTTC.

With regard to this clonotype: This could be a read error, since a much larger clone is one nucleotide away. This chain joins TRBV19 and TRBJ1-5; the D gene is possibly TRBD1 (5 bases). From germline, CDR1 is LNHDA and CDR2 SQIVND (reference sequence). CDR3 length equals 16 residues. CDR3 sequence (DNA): TGTGCCAGTAGTATAATCGGGGGTTTGGGCAATCAGCCCCGGCATTTT. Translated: CASSIIGGLGNQPRHF.

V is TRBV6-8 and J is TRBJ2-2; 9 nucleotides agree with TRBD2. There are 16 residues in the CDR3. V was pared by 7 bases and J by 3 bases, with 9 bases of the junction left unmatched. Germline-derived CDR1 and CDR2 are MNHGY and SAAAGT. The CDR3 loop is CASTTEAGGYTGELFF. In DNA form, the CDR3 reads TGTGCCAGCACGACTGAAGCGGGAGGTTACACCGGGGAGCTGTTTTTT.

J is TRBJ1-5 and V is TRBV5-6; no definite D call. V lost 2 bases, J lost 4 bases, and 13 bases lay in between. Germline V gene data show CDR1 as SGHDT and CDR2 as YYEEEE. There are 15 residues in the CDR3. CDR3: CASSFQQTPNQPQHF. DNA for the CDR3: TGTGCCAGCAGCTTCCAGCAAACCCCAAATCAGCCCCAGCATTTT.

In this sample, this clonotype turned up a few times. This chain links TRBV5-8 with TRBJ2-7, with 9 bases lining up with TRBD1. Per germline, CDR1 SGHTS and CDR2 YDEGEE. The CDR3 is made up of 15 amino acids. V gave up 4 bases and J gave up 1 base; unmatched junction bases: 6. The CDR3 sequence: CASSKGQGGSYEQYF. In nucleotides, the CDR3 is TGTGCCAGCAGCAAGGGACAGGGCGGATCCTACGAGCAGTACTTC.

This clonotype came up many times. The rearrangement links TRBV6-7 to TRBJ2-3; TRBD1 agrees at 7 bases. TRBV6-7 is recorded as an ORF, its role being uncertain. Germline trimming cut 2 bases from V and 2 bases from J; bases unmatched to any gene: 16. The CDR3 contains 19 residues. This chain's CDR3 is CASSYQDHSDRANTDTQYF. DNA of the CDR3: TGTGCCAGCAGTTACCAAGACCATTCCGACAGGGCAAACACAGATACGCAGTATTTT.

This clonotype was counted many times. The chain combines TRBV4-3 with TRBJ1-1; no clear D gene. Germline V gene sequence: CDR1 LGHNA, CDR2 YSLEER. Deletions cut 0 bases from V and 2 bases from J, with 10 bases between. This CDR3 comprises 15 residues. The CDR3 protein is CASSQDYRVNTEAFF. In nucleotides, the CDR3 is TGCGCCAGCAGCCAAGATTACCGAGTAAACACTGAAGCTTTCTTT.

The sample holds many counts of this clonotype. CDR3 sequence reads: CASSSRQESTDTQYF. The CDR3, as DNA: TGTGCCAGCAGCTCCAGACAGGAGAGCACAGATACGCAGTATTTT. V gene TRBV7-9 combines with J gene TRBJ2-3, with D possibly matching TRBD1 (6 bases). The CDR3 loop spans 15 amino acids. Trimming removed 4 bases at V and 0 bases at J, with 11 bases between. The germline gives CDR1 SEHNR, CDR2 FQNEAQ (reference sequence).

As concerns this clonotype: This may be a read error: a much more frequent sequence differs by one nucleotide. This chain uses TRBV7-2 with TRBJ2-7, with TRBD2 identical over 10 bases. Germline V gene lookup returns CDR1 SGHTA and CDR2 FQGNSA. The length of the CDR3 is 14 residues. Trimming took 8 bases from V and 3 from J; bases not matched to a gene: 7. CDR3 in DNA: TGTGCCAGCGGCATCGAGCGGGGGGGCTACGAGCAGTACTTC. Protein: CASGIERGGYEQYF.

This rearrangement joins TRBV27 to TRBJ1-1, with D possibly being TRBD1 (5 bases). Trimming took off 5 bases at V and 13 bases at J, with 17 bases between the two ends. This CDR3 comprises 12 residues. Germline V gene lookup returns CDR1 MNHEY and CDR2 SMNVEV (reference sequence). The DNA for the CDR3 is TGTGCCAGCAGTCCAGGTGGGGGAAGGATTTTCTTT. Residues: CASSPGGGRIFF.

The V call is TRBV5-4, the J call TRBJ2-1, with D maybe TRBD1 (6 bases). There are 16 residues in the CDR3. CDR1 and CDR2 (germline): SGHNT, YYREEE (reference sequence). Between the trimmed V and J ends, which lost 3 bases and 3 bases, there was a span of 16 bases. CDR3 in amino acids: CASSSDRLTYYNEQFF. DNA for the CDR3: TGTGCCAGCAGCTCGGACAGACTTACATACTACAATGAGCAGTTCTTC.

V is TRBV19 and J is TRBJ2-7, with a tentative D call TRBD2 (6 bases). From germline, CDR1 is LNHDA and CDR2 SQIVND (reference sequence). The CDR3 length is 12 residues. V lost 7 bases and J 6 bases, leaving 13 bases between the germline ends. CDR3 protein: CASTGGASEQYF. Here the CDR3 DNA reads TGTGCCAGTACTGGAGGGGCCTCCGAGCAGTACTTC. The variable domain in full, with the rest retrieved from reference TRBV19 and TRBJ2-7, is DGGITQSPKYLFRKEGQNVTLSCEQNLNHDAMYWYRQDPGQGLRLIYYSQIVNDFQKGDIAEGYSVSREKKESFPLTVTSAQKNPTAFYLCASTGGASEQYFGPGTRLTVT.

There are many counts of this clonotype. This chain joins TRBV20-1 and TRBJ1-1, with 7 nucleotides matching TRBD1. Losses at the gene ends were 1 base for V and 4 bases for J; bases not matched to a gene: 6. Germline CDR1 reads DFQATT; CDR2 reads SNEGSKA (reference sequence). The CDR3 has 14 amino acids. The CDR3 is CSARGGAGGTEAFF. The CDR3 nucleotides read TGCAGTGCTAGAGGGGGCGCAGGGGGCACTGAAGCTTTCTTT.

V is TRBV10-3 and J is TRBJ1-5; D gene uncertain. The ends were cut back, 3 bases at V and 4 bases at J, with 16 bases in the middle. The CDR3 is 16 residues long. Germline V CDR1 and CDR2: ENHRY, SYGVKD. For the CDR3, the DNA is TGTGCCATCAGTGACGTTGAGTACAGCCGAAATCAGCCCCAGCATTTT. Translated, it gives CAISDVEYSRNQPQHF.

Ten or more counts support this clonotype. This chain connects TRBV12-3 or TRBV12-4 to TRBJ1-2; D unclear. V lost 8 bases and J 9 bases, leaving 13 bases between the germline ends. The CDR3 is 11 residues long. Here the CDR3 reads CASARGNSYTF. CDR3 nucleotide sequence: TGTGCCAGCGCTAGAGGGAATAGCTACACCTTC.

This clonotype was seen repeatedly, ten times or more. CDR3 in amino acids: CASSLLAGGDEQFF. For the CDR3, the DNA is TGTGCCAGCAGCTTACTAGCGGGAGGGGATGAGCAGTTCTTC. V is TRBV11-2 and J is TRBJ2-1, with 12 positions matching TRBD2. V lost 2 bases to trimming and J lost 8 bases; unmatched junction nucleotides: 1. The CDR3 consists of 14 residues. Per the germline V gene, CDR1 is SGHAT and CDR2 is FQNNGV.

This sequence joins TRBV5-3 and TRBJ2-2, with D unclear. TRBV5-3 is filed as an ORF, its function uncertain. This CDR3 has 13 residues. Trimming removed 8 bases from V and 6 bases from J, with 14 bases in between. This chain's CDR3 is CASGLFEAGELFF. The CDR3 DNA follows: TGTGCCAGCGGCTTGTTCGAAGCCGGGGAGCTGTTTTTT.

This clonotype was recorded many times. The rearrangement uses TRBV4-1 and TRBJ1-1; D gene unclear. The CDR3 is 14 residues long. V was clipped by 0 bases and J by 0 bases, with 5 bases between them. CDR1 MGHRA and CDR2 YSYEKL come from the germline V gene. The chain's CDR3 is CASSQEQMNTEAFF. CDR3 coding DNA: TGCGCCAGCAGCCAAGAACAGATGAACACTGAAGCTTTCTTT.

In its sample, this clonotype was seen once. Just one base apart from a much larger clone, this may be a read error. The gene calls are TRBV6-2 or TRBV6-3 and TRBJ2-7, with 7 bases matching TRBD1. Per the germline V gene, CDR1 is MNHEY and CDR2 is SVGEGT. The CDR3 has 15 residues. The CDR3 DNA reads TGTGCCGGCAGCCCTAACCGACAGGGTTACTACGAGCAGTACTTC. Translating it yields CAGSPNRQGYYEQYF.

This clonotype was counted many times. DNA for the CDR3: TGTGCCAGCAGCTCCGAACCCGGGACTAGCGGCACAGATACGCAGTATTTT. Amino acid sequence: CASSSEPGTSGTDTQYF. The chain links TRBV9 to TRBJ2-3, with TRBD2 identical over 10 bases. V was pared by 4 bases and J by 1 base, with 9 bases of the junction left unmatched. The CDR3 extends over 17 amino acids. Germline V gene lookup returns CDR1 SGDLS and CDR2 YYNGEE.

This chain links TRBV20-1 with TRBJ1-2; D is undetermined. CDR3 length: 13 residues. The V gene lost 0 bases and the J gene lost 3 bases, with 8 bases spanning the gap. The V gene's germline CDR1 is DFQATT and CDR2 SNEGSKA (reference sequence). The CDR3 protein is CSARDQTHYGYTF. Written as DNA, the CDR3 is TGCAGTGCTAGAGATCAAACCCACTATGGCTACACCTTC.

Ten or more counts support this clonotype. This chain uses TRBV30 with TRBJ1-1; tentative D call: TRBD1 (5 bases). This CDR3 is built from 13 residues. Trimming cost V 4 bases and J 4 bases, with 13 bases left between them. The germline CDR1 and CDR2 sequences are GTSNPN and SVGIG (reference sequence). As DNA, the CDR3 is TGTGCCTGGAACTCTCAGGGAGGCACTGAAGCTTTCTTT. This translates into CAWNSQGGTEAFF.

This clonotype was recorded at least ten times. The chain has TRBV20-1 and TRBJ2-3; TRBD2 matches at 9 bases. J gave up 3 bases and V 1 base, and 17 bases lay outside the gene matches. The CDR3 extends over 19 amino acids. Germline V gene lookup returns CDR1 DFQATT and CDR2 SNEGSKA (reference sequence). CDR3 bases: TGCAGTGCTAGAGGATCCCTGGGGCTGCTAGCGGGGCTTACAGATACGCAGTATTTT. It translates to CSARGSLGLLAGLTDTQYF.

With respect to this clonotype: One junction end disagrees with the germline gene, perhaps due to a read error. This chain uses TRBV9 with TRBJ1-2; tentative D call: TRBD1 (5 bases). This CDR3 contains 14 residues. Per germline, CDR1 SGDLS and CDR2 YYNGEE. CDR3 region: CASSVGGAHYGYTF. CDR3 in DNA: TGTGCCAGCAGTGTAGGAGGGGCGCACTATGGCTACACCTTC.

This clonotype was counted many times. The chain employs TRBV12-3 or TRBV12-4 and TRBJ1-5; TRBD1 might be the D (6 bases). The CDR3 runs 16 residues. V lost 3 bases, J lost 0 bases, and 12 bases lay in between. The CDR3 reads CASSFARGLSNQPQHF. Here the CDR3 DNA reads TGTGCCAGCAGTTTCGCCAGGGGCCTTAGCAATCAGCCCCAGCATTTT.

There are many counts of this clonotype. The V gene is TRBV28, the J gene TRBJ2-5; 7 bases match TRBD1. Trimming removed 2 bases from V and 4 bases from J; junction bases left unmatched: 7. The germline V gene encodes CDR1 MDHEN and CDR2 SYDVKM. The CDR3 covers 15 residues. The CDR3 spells CASSLQGEWGETQYF. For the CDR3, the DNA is TGTGCCAGCAGTTTACAGGGGGAATGGGGAGAGACCCAGTACTTC.

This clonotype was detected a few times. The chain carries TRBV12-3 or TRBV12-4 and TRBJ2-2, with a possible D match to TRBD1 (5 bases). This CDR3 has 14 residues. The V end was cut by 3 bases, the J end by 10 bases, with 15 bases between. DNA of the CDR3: TGTGCCAGCAGTTTTTTAGGGATAGGGGAGGAGCTGTTTTTT. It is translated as CASSFLGIGEELFF.

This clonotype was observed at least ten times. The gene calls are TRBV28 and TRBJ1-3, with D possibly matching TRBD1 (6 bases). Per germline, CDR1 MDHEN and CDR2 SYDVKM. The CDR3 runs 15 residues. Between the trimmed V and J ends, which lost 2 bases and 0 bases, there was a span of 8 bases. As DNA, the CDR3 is TGTGCCAGCAGTTTAGACAGGAGCTCTGGAAACACCATATATTTT. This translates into CASSLDRSSGNTIYF.

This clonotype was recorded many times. CDR3 bases: TGTGCCAGCAGAGAAGGAGTGATTGCCACAGATACGCAGTATTTT. It is translated as CASREGVIATDTQYF. The V gene is TRBV5-6, the J gene TRBJ2-3; D is undetermined. CDR3 length: 15 residues. V lost 5 bases and J 2 bases, leaving 15 bases between the germline ends. In germline, CDR1 is SGHDT, CDR2 YYEEEE.